This is a list of T cell receptor beta chains from one sample in a study of PD-L1 blockade in urothelial cancer. The assay was immunoSEQ multiplex PCR, and TCRdb's table has in-frame clones only and misses some. The sample has about 63,000 clones; roughly four fifths are singletons. Material: PBMCs, obtained around atezolizumab (anti-PD-L1) treatment. Every receptor here comes from a man in his 70s with urothelial cancer. Both conserved end residues are part of each CDR3. D genes are given only for firm matches. Clone size is stated in some rows and not others, as once, few, many or a class when expanded.

d_call: -
v_call: TRBV19
j_call: TRBJ1-2
clone_size: -
cdr3_nt: TGTGCCAGTAGTATCCTGGGCGGCAGGGGTACCTATGGCTACACCTTC
cdr3_aa: CASSILGGRGTYGYTF

d_call: -
v_call: TRBV6-5
j_call: TRBJ2-5
clone_size: once
cdr3_nt: TGTGCCAGCAGTTACTCCGTAGGGCAGGGGACCCAGTACTTC
cdr3_aa: CASSYSVGQGTQYF

d_call: TRBD2
v_call: TRBV19
j_call: TRBJ2-3
clone_size: once
cdr3_nt: TGTGCCAGTAGTCGCCGACTAGCGGGGGGACAAAGCACAGATACGCAGTATTTT
cdr3_aa: CASSRRLAGGQSTDTQYF

d_call: -
v_call: TRBV5-4
j_call: TRBJ2-1
clone_size: -
cdr3_nt: TGTGCCAGCAGCCTGGACCCAACAGGAGAGCAGTTCTTC
cdr3_aa: CASSLDPTGEQFF

d_call: -
v_call: TRBV6-1
j_call: TRBJ1-2
clone_size: -
cdr3_nt: TGTGCCAGCAGCTCCCCAGAAAGGGGCGGCTATGGCTACACCTTC
cdr3_aa: CASSSPERGGYGYTF

d_call: -
v_call: TRBV6-5
j_call: TRBJ1-2
clone_size: few
cdr3_nt: TGTGCCAGCAGTTACTACGCCGAGGACACTCCCTGGGGCTACACCTTC
cdr3_aa: CASSYYAEDTPWGYTF

d_call: TRBD1
v_call: TRBV5-6
j_call: TRBJ2-7
clone_size: once
cdr3_nt: TGTGCCAGCAGCCAGGACAGGGGAGGACCCTACGAGCAGTACTTC
cdr3_aa: CASSQDRGGPYEQYF

d_call: TRBD2
v_call: TRBV5-8
j_call: TRBJ2-2
clone_size: -
cdr3_nt: TGTGCCAGCAGCCTCGGGACTAGCGGGAGAGTAGGCACCGGGGAGCTGTTTTTT
cdr3_aa: CASSLGTSGRVGTGELFF

d_call: TRBD2
v_call: TRBV7-3
j_call: TRBJ2-3
clone_size: -
cdr3_nt: TGTGCCAGCAGCAGAGCGGGAAGCGCGTCAGATACGCAGTATTTT
cdr3_aa: CASSRAGSASDTQYF

d_call: TRBD1
v_call: TRBV7-9
j_call: TRBJ1-6
clone_size: -
cdr3_nt: TGTGCCAGCAGCTTAGCAGGACAGGGTGGGACACCCCTCCACTTT
cdr3_aa: CASSLAGQGGTPLHF

d_call: -
v_call: TRBV30
j_call: TRBJ1-1
clone_size: -
cdr3_nt: TGTGCCTGGAGTGTACCAGCGATGAAAGAAGCTTTCTTT
cdr3_aa: CAWSVPAMKEAFF

d_call: TRBD1
v_call: TRBV19
j_call: TRBJ1-1
clone_size: -
cdr3_nt: TGTGCCAGTAGTACCGACAGGGGCGACACTGAAGCTTTCTTT
cdr3_aa: CASSTDRGDTEAFF

d_call: TRBD1
v_call: TRBV19
j_call: TRBJ2-7
clone_size: -
cdr3_nt: TGTGCCAGTAGTGGACAGGTCTGGGGCGAGCAGTACTTC
cdr3_aa: CASSGQVWGEQYF

d_call: TRBD1
v_call: TRBV19
j_call: TRBJ1-5
clone_size: -
cdr3_nt: TGTGCCAGTAGTACCCCGACAGGGGGCTGGCAGCCCCAGCATTTT
cdr3_aa: CASSTPTGGWQPQHF

d_call: TRBD2
v_call: TRBV7-3
j_call: TRBJ2-1
clone_size: -
cdr3_nt: TGTGCCAGCAGCTTACGATCCAGCGGGGGGGACAATGAGCAGTTCTTC
cdr3_aa: CASSLRSSGGDNEQFF

d_call: TRBD2
v_call: TRBV25-1
j_call: TRBJ2-1
clone_size: few
cdr3_nt: TGTGCCAGCAGTGTCGCGGGAGACAATGAGCAGTTCTTC
cdr3_aa: CASSVAGDNEQFF

d_call: TRBD1
v_call: TRBV4-2
j_call: TRBJ1-1
clone_size: few
cdr3_nt: TGTGCCAGCAGCCAAGCCCCTACAGGGGTGAACACTGAAGCTTTCTTT
cdr3_aa: CASSQAPTGVNTEAFF

d_call: -
v_call: TRBV20-1
j_call: TRBJ1-2
clone_size: -
cdr3_nt: TGCAGTGGCCTGGGCAACTATGGCTACACCTTC
cdr3_aa: CSGLGNYGYTF

d_call: TRBD1
v_call: TRBV11-2
j_call: TRBJ1-3
clone_size: -
cdr3_nt: TGTGCCAGCAGCCGCGACAGGGGCGGAAACACCATATATTTT
cdr3_aa: CASSRDRGGNTIYF

d_call: -
v_call: TRBV11-2
j_call: TRBJ1-6
clone_size: -
cdr3_nt: TGTGCCAGCAGCTTAGAAAGCGGGCGACATAATTCACCCCTCCACTTT
cdr3_aa: CASSLESGRHNSPLHF

d_call: TRBD2
v_call: TRBV9
j_call: TRBJ2-3
clone_size: once
cdr3_nt: TGTGCCAGCAGCCTTAATGACGGGAGGGCGGGAGATACGCAGTATTTT
cdr3_aa: CASSLNDGRAGDTQYF

d_call: TRBD2
v_call: TRBV7-2
j_call: TRBJ2-3
clone_size: -
cdr3_nt: TGTGCCAGCACGACTAGCGGGAGTGTCACAGATACGCAGTATTTT
cdr3_aa: CASTTSGSVTDTQYF

d_call: TRBD2
v_call: TRBV5-4
j_call: TRBJ2-7
clone_size: -
cdr3_nt: TGTGCCAGCAGCTTAAACGCCGGGACTAGCGGGAGCCAGCAGTACTTC
cdr3_aa: CASSLNAGTSGSQQYF

d_call: TRBD2
v_call: TRBV11-1
j_call: TRBJ2-2
clone_size: -
cdr3_nt: TGTGCCAGCAGCTTAGCGCCGGGACTAGCGGGTACCGGGGAGCTGTTTTTT
cdr3_aa: CASSLAPGLAGTGELFF

d_call: -
v_call: TRBV10-2
j_call: TRBJ2-2
clone_size: once
cdr3_nt: TGCGCCAGCAGGGGAGAGGTATCGGGGAACACCGGGGAGCTGTTTTTT
cdr3_aa: CASRGEVSGNTGELFF

d_call: TRBD2
v_call: TRBV7-2
j_call: TRBJ2-2
clone_size: -
cdr3_nt: TGTGCCAGCAGCTTGCCTAGCGGGAAGGAGCTGTTTTTT
cdr3_aa: CASSLPSGKELFF

d_call: TRBD1
v_call: TRBV4-2
j_call: TRBJ2-2
clone_size: -
cdr3_nt: TGTGCCAGCAGCCAAGAAATTATACAGGGGGACACCGGGGAGCTGTTTTTT
cdr3_aa: CASSQEIIQGDTGELFF

d_call: -
v_call: TRBV5-6
j_call: TRBJ2-2
clone_size: few
cdr3_nt: TGTGCCAGCACCACTAAACAATACACCGGGGAGCTGTTTTTT
cdr3_aa: CASTTKQYTGELFF

d_call: TRBD1
v_call: TRBV5-1
j_call: TRBJ1-2
clone_size: -
cdr3_nt: TGCGCCAGCAGTCCGACAGGGGCGGATAGCTATGGCTACACCTTC
cdr3_aa: CASSPTGADSYGYTF

d_call: -
v_call: TRBV4-1
j_call: TRBJ2-4
clone_size: -
cdr3_nt: TGCGCCAGCAGCCAAGTCGGAGGGGCGGGCAAAAACATTCAGTACTTC
cdr3_aa: CASSQVGGAGKNIQYF

d_call: TRBD1
v_call: TRBV6-5
j_call: TRBJ1-1
clone_size: -
cdr3_nt: TGTGCCAGCAACAAGGGGGCAGGCACTGAAGCTTTCTTT
cdr3_aa: CASNKGAGTEAFF

d_call: -
v_call: TRBV5-1
j_call: TRBJ2-1
clone_size: -
cdr3_nt: TGCGCCAGCAGCTTGGGAGGCGGGATGGAGCAGTTCTTC
cdr3_aa: CASSLGGGMEQFF

d_call: -
v_call: TRBV5-1
j_call: TRBJ2-7
clone_size: -
cdr3_nt: TGCGCCAGCAGCCCTGAATCAGGGGCGTACGAGCAGTACTTC
cdr3_aa: CASSPESGAYEQYF

d_call: TRBD1
v_call: TRBV7-8
j_call: TRBJ1-2
clone_size: once
cdr3_nt: TGTGCCAGCAGCTTACAGGGGGTTGTCAACTATGGCTACACCTTC
cdr3_aa: CASSLQGVVNYGYTF

d_call: TRBD2
v_call: TRBV10-3
j_call: TRBJ2-5
clone_size: once
cdr3_nt: TGTGCCATCAGTGATGGACTAGCGGAGACCCAGTACTTC
cdr3_aa: CAISDGLAETQYF

d_call: -
v_call: TRBV5-1
j_call: TRBJ1-2
clone_size: -
cdr3_nt: TGCGCCAGCAGCTTAGCGCTGAGGGCTGGGGATGGCTACACCTTC
cdr3_aa: CASSLALRAGDGYTF

d_call: -
v_call: TRBV6-1
j_call: TRBJ1-1
clone_size: -
cdr3_nt: TGTGCCAGCAGTGAGGGGCGGGGCGAAGGCACTGAAGCTTTCTTT
cdr3_aa: CASSEGRGEGTEAFF

d_call: -
v_call: TRBV18
j_call: TRBJ2-6
clone_size: -
cdr3_nt: TGTGCCAGCTCCTCCGGGCAGGGTATCCCCTCTGGGGCCAACGTCCTGACTTTC
cdr3_aa: CASSSGQGIPSGANVLTF

d_call: TRBD2
v_call: TRBV9
j_call: TRBJ2-5
clone_size: few
cdr3_nt: TGTGCCAGCAGCGTAGGGGCACGAGCGGGGGGGGAGACCCAGTACTTC
cdr3_aa: CASSVGARAGGETQYF

d_call: TRBD2
v_call: TRBV10-3
j_call: TRBJ2-1
clone_size: few
cdr3_nt: TGTGCCATCAGTGAGGGCACTAGCGGGGAGCAGTTCTTC
cdr3_aa: CAISEGTSGEQFF